The 30 T cell receptor beta chains given below trace back to one sample, sequenced in a study of cytotoxic CD8 clonotypes in ibrutinib-treated CLL. TCRdb's copy holds only in-frame clones and misses some; the assay was immunoSEQ multiplex PCR. The repertoire includes approximately 160,000 clones, more than 70% of them detected once, and roughly 3% sits in the top ten. The sequenced sample was PBMCs, obtained at disease progression, from a patient treated with ibrutinib. The receptors derive from a human donor with chronic lymphocytic leukemia.

The chain uses TRBV7-9 and TRBJ2-2, with D perhaps TRBD2 (5 bases). Germline V CDR1 and CDR2: SEHNR, FQNEAQ (reference sequence). Trimming removed 0 bases from V and 8 bases from J, with 10 bases in between. The CDR3 covers 14 residues. CDR3 bases: TGTGCCAGCAGCTTAGCGCTAGCAGCGGGGGAGCTGTTTTTT. Protein product: CASSLALAAGELFF.

With regard to this clone: At one end, the junction sequence differs from germline, possibly due to a read error. The chain combines TRBV7-9 with TRBJ1-2, with D possibly TRBD1 on 6 matching bases. The CDR3 spans 11 residues. The germline CDR1 and CDR2 sequences are SEHNR and FQNEAQ (reference sequence). The chain's CDR3 is CASSLQGITYF. CDR3 coding DNA: TGTGCCAGCAGCTTGCAGGGGATTACCTACTTC. Filled out from reference TRBV7-9 and TRBJ1-2, the complete variable domain reads DTGVSQNPRHKITKRGQNVTFRCDPISEHNRLYWYRQTLGQGPEFLTYFQNEAQLEKSRLLSDRFSAERPKGSFSTLEIQRTEQGDSAMYLCASSLQGITYFGSGTRLTVV.

The CDR3 reads CASSDDIEREAFF. CDR3 coding DNA: TGCGCCAGCAGTGACGATATTGAAAGGGAAGCTTTCTTT. The rearrangement links TRBV10-2 to TRBJ1-1; D is unclear. The CDR3 runs to 13 residues. V was cut by 3 bases and J by 8 bases, with 13 bases left in between. Germline CDR1 WSHSY, CDR2 SAAADI.

J is TRBJ2-7 and V is TRBV4-3; D is uncertain. Trimming pared 1 base from V and 6 bases from J, leaving 16 bases between. CDR3 length: 15 amino acids. The germline V gene has CDR1 LGHNA and CDR2 YSLEER. The CDR3 nucleotides are TGCGCCAGCAGCCAAGGGCCCTGGAATTCCGTCGAGCAGTACTTC. Its protein is CASSQGPWNSVEQYF.

V gene TRBV7-9 combines with J gene TRBJ1-5, with D possibly matching TRBD1 (6 bases). V was clipped by 3 bases and J by 0 bases, with 12 bases between them. Looked up from germline, CDR1 is SEHNR and CDR2 is FQNEAQ (reference sequence). CDR3 size: 16 residues. The CDR3 is CASSLEGGHSNQPQHF. In DNA form, the CDR3 reads TGTGCCAGCAGCTTGGAAGGGGGACATAGCAATCAGCCCCAGCATTTT.

This chain joins TRBV2 and TRBJ2-3, with TRBD2 identical over 10 bases. Per the germline V gene, CDR1 is SNHLY and CDR2 is FYNNEI. Trimming at V came to 7 bases and at J to 1 base, leaving 5 bases not matched to a gene. CDR3 size: 15 residues. CDR3: CASTVLAGGTDTQYF. In DNA form, the CDR3 reads TGTGCCAGCACCGTGCTAGCGGGAGGCACAGATACGCAGTATTTT.

The gene calls are TRBV2 and TRBJ1-5; D not certain. CDR1 and CDR2 from the germline V gene are SNHLY and FYNNEI. The CDR3 is 16 amino acids. V was trimmed by 2 bases and J by 1 base, leaving 12 bases between them. The DNA of the CDR3 is TGTGCCAGCAGTGAATGGAAACCGTTAAGCAATCAGCCCCAGCATTTT. Translating gives CASSEWKPLSNQPQHF.

V is TRBV7-9 and J is TRBJ2-3; 9 nucleotides align to TRBD2. Per germline, CDR1 SEHNR and CDR2 FQNEAQ (reference sequence). The CDR3 is 16 residues long. V trimming: 3 bases; J trimming: 4 bases; junction bases outside the gene matches: 8. CDR3 DNA: TGTGCCAGCAGCTTCCCCCCAGCGGGAGGTCCAGATACGCAGTATTTT. Protein: CASSFPPAGGPDTQYF.

The gene calls are TRBV7-3 and TRBJ1-1; 9 positions match TRBD1. Germline CDR1 SGHTA, CDR2 FQGTGA. The CDR3 is made up of 16 amino acids. J gave up 4 bases and V 5 bases, and 11 bases lay outside the gene matches. This CDR3 reads CASSDPPGQGGTEAFF. For the CDR3, the DNA is TGTGCCAGCAGCGACCCGCCGGGACAGGGAGGCACTGAAGCTTTCTTT.

CDR3 loop: CASSQVGEKLFF. DNA for the CDR3: TGTGCCAGCAGCCAGGTGGGAGAAAAACTGTTTTTT. The V gene is TRBV14, the J gene TRBJ1-4; D unresolved. V was shortened by 3 bases and J by 8 bases, with 7 bases between the two germline ends. CDR1 is SGHDN, CDR2 FVKESK, per germline. The CDR3 runs 12 residues.

Turning to this clone: One junction end disagrees with the germline gene, perhaps due to a read error. V is TRBV6-1 and J is TRBJ2-2, with D hard to call. CDR1 and CDR2 (germline): MNHNS, SASEGT. This CDR3 is 13 amino acids long. The CDR3 coding sequence is TGTGCCAGCAGTCAAGCGACCACCGGGGAGCTGTTTTTT. Protein: CASSQATTGELFF.

The rearrangement links TRBV5-1 to TRBJ2-4; D is perhaps TRBD1 or TRBD2 (6 bases each). The germline gives CDR1 SGHRS, CDR2 YFSETQ. V was cut by 0 bases and J by 2 bases, with 12 bases left in between. The CDR3 loop spans 16 amino acids. CDR3 in amino acids: CASSLGRRDTKNIQYF. The CDR3 nucleotides read TGCGCCAGCAGCTTGGGCAGGAGGGACACCAAAAACATTCAGTACTTC.

This chain links TRBV5-1 with TRBJ2-5; TRBD2 aligns across 10 bases. Germline assignment: CDR1 SGHRS and CDR2 YFSETQ. The CDR3 sequence is 13 residues long. The junction had 2 bases not matched to a gene; V was cut back by 4 bases and J by 5 bases. CDR3 sequence (DNA): TGCGCCAGCAGCAGGACTAGCGGCGAGACCCAGTACTTC. This translates into CASSRTSGETQYF.

In this sample, this clone turned up once. V usage is TRBV9 and J usage is TRBJ2-7, with 11 bases that match TRBD2. Germline CDR1 and CDR2: SGDLS and YYNGEE. V gave up 4 bases and J gave up 6 bases; unmatched junction bases: 9. This CDR3 is 15 amino acids long. The CDR3 loop reads CASSTTSGSLGEQYF. The CDR3 DNA reads as TGTGCCAGCAGCACAACTAGCGGGAGTTTAGGCGAGCAGTACTTC.

V is TRBV28 and J is TRBJ2-4; D may be TRBD1 or TRBD2 (5 bases each). From germline, CDR1 is MDHEN and CDR2 SYDVKM. The CDR3 covers 13 residues. V was cut by 11 bases and J by 6 bases, with 17 bases left in between. The CDR3 DNA reads TGTGCCTCAAGAGACTGGGACGTAAACATTCAGTACTTC. The encoded protein is CASRDWDVNIQYF.

V usage is TRBV4-1 and J usage is TRBJ1-1; 8 bases are shared with TRBD1. Germline CDR1 MGHRA, CDR2 YSYEKL. The CDR3 spans 17 residues. Trimming at V came to 8 bases and at J to 0 bases, leaving 14 bases not matched to a gene. This CDR3 reads CASYLTLGQGLNTEAFF. Written as DNA, the CDR3 is TGCGCCAGCTATCTTACCCTTGGACAGGGACTGAACACTGAAGCTTTCTTT.

The chain combines TRBV21-1 with TRBJ2-5; the D call TRBD2 from the table was never checked on the DNA. TRBV21-1 is noted as a pseudogene. This CDR3 region has 12 residues. CDR3 sequence reads: CASRWSVETQYF. Written as DNA, the CDR3 is TGTGCCAGCAGGTGGAGTGTGGAGACCCAGTACTTC.

This chain uses TRBV27 with TRBJ1-1; D not resolved. There are 12 residues in the CDR3. Trimming removed 5 bases at V and 7 bases at J, with 11 bases between. The germline gives CDR1 MNHEY, CDR2 SMNVEV (reference sequence). In nucleotides, the CDR3 is TGTGCCAGCAGTGTGGGATTGGGTGAAGCTTTCTTT. The encoded protein is CASSVGLGEAFF.

The rearrangement joins TRBV20-1 to TRBJ2-1, with D perhaps TRBD1 or TRBD2 (6 bases each). CDR1 is DFQATT and CDR2 is SNEGSKA in the germline V gene (reference sequence). The V end lost 5 bases, the J end lost 6 bases, and 8 bases lay between the germline ends. This CDR3 has 11 amino acids. The CDR3 nucleotides read TGCAGTGCTGAGGGGGGCAATGAGCAGTTCTTC. Translated, it gives CSAEGGNEQFF.

The chain joins TRBV27 to TRBJ1-2; D gene unclear. Germline-derived CDR1 and CDR2 are MNHEY and SMNVEV (reference sequence). V lost 3 bases to trimming and J lost 8 bases, with 13 bases between them. The CDR3 contains 13 residues. The CDR3 region is CASSLSGVRGYTF. In DNA, the CDR3 is TGTGCCAGCAGTTTGTCCGGGGTCCGGGGCTACACCTTC.

The chain is built from TRBV5-6 and TRBJ2-1; 8 bases agree with TRBD1. This CDR3 spans 16 amino acids. The trim removed 3 bases at V and 7 bases at J, leaving 12 bases unmatched. Germline CDR1 is SGHDT and CDR2 is YYEEEE. CDR3 sequence: CASSSLGQGDFNEQFF. The CDR3, as DNA: TGTGCCAGCAGCTCCCTCGGACAGGGAGATTTTAATGAGCAGTTCTTC.

The chain recombines TRBV27 with TRBJ1-1; D unclear. Germline V gene lookup returns CDR1 MNHEY and CDR2 SMNVEV (reference sequence). CDR3 length equals 14 residues. The germline V and J ends were trimmed by 7 bases and 1 base, with 13 bases remaining between them. The CDR3 nucleotides are TGTGCCAGCACCGAAATGTCGGGGAACACTGAAGCTTTCTTT. Residues: CASTEMSGNTEAFF.

The chain joins TRBV9 to TRBJ2-7, with a tentative D call TRBD2 (5 bases). From germline, CDR1 is SGDLS and CDR2 YYNGEE. The CDR3 contains 14 residues. Trimming took 2 bases from V and 5 from J, leaving 14 bases between them. CDR3 residues: CASSVRGSSDEQYF. The CDR3 DNA is TGTGCCAGCAGCGTTCGGGGAAGCTCAGACGAGCAGTACTTC.

The chain has TRBV2 and TRBJ2-1; no definite D call. Germline V gives CDR1 SNHLY, CDR2 FYNNEI. The CDR3 consists of 15 residues. V dropped 0 bases and J dropped 8 bases, with 14 bases sitting between them. CDR3 amino acids: CASSEAKGIEDEQFF. The CDR3 DNA reads as TGTGCCAGCAGTGAAGCGAAGGGTATAGAAGATGAGCAGTTCTTC. The full variable domain, its missing parts supplied by reference TRBV2 and TRBJ2-1, is EPEVTQTPSHQVTQMGQEVILRCVPISNHLYFYWYRQILGQKVEFLVSFYNNEISEKSEIFDDQFSVERPDGSNFTLKIRSTKLEDSAMYFCASSEAKGIEDEQFFGPGTRLTVL.

The chain links TRBV9 to TRBJ2-3, with D perhaps matching TRBD1 (6 bases). The germline CDR1 and CDR2 sequences are SGDLS and YYNGEE. This CDR3 is 16 amino acids long. With 4 bases removed from V and 6 bases from J, the gap between germline ends came to 21 bases. The CDR3 nucleotides read TGTGCCAGCAGCCCAGTGGGGACACGCTGGTCCGATACGCAGTATTTT. Translated: CASSPVGTRWSDTQYF. Filled out from reference TRBV9 and TRBJ2-3, the complete variable domain reads DSGVTQTPKHLITATGQRVTLRCSPRSGDLSVYWYQQSLDQGLQFLIQYYNGEERAKGNILERFSAQQFPDLHSELNLSSLELGDSALYFCASSPVGTRWSDTQYFGPGTRLTVL.

This clone was detected once. The rearrangement uses TRBV15 and TRBJ1-5, with TRBD1 matching 8 bases. The J segment lost 4 bases and the V segment lost 0 bases, leaving 2 bases of the junction unmatched. The CDR3 length is 15 residues. CDR1 and CDR2 (germline): LNHNV, YYDKDF (reference sequence). The DNA of the CDR3 is TGTGCCACCAGCAGAGAATGGACAGGGAATCAGCCCCAGCATTTT. Translating gives CATSREWTGNQPQHF.

This clone was found once. J is TRBJ2-1 and V is TRBV4-1; D uncertain. The length of the CDR3 is 12 residues. The germline V gene has CDR1 MGHRA and CDR2 YSYEKL. V was cut by 0 bases and J by 4 bases, with 1 base left in between. CDR3 nucleotide sequence: TGCGCCAGCAGCCAAGAGTACAATGAGCAGTTCTTC. Translation gives CASSQEYNEQFF.

The rearrangement uses TRBV5-1 and TRBJ1-1; D call uncertain. There are 14 residues in the CDR3. Deletions cut 2 bases from V and 0 bases from J, with 8 bases between. CDR1 is SGHRS, CDR2 YFSETQ, per germline. The CDR3 bases are TGCGCCAGCAGCTTTTCATCTGTGAACACTGAAGCTTTCTTT. Amino acids: CASSFSSVNTEAFF.

The chain employs TRBV11-2 and TRBJ2-7; D might be TRBD1 (5 bases). The CDR3 totals 12 residues. Trimming removed 5 bases from V and 13 bases from J, with 18 bases in between. Germline CDR1 reads SGHAT; CDR2 reads FQNNGV. CDR3 bases: TGTGCCAGCAGCCCATCAGGGATTTTCTCTTACTTC. This gives the protein CASSPSGIFSYF.

Of note for this clone: One junction end does not reproduce the germline sequence, and a read error may be involved. V gene TRBV28 combines with J gene TRBJ1-2, with D unclear. The CDR3 is 14 amino acids. The germline V gene has CDR1 MDHEN and CDR2 SYDVKM. The DNA for the CDR3 is TGTGCCAGCAGTCCCAGCCAAGAACGCTATGGCCACACCTTC. It codes for CASSPSQERYGHTF.